This TCR beta chain was obtained from a study of T cell repertoires in cytomegalovirus infection. Study overall: Recently identified HLA-C-restricted CMV epitopes were used, and well-studied HLA-B-restricted CMV epitopes were used as well. The public TCR beta signatures pointed to both CMV infection and matching HLA type.

Study-wide findings and caveats: Adding up the frequency of public TCR beta families identified people who carried CMV plus the relevant HLA. Predominance within the ex vivo response was attributable to HLA-C-restricted CMV-specific TCR beta clonotypes.

This clonotype was picked up one time. The target antigen is unknown. TCRdb reprocessed the reads with MiXCR, giving one entry per CDR3 protein. The sample has roughly 800,000 distinct CDR3 sequences, roughly 28% seen once. V was clipped by 10 bases and J by 5 bases, with 18 bases between them. CDR1 MDHEN and CDR2 SYDVKM come from the germline V gene. This CDR3 has 14 residues. This TCR derives from a human donor in good health (CMV status not recorded). Some clones in this sample may be carry-over from other donors' samples. Source: cultured CD8+ T cells from PBMCs, taken from culture after CMV antigen stimulation. The chain joins TRBV28 to TRBJ1-5, with a weak D call TRBD1 (5 bases). The CDR3 DNA is TGTGCCACGGGGCGAAAACGGGGAGATCAGCCCCAGCATTTT. It is translated as CATGRKRGDQPQHF.